The entry below describes one TCR beta chain. What it recognizes is unknown. This may be a read error: a much more frequent sequence differs by one nucleotide. These data originate in a study of T cells in Graves' hyperthyroidism and ophthalmopathy. Background on the study: Initial diagnosis, before any treatment, was when peripheral blood was collected.

Hyperthyroidism patients were newly diagnosed, had disease duration under 2 months, and were aged 18 to 65 years. Clinical symptoms, serum thyroxine, TRAb, thyroid ultrasound and orbital computed tomography informed diagnoses. RNA transcripts were the template for amplifying TCR beta CDR3 regions. First-round RT-PCR with HTBI primers amplified the TCR CDR3 region. TCRdb itself ran the multiplex PCR reads through MiXCR, one entry per CDR3 protein. Of roughly 170,000 distinct CDR3 sequences in the sample, around 8.9% were seen once. Broader study findings: In the blood, most expanded thyroid clonotypes above 0.001 appeared as well.

With 5 bases removed from V and 1 base from J, the gap between germline ends came to 14 bases. CDR1 SGHTA and CDR2 FQGTGA come from the germline V gene. The CDR3 contains 15 residues. V usage is TRBV7-3 and J usage is TRBJ1-1, with a weak D call TRBD1 (5 bases). The sequencing sample was made of blood. The clonotype was recovered from a woman aged 18-35 years with Graves' hyperthyroidism that later progressed to Graves' ophthalmopathy. The CDR3 nucleotides are TGTGCCAGCAGCCTCGGGGGGGTCGCGAACACTGAAGCTTTCTTT. Its protein product is CASSLGGVANTEAFF.